This T cell receptor (beta chain) derives from a study of blood T cell repertoires in COVID-19. Clones were sequenced by immunoSEQ multiplex PCR, and TCRdb holds only the in-frame ones, with some missing. This sample carries some 80,000 clones, around 83% of them seen once, and the ten largest clones take 36%. Trimming removed 3 bases from V and 4 bases from J, with 4 bases in between. Germline CDR1 LNHDA, CDR2 SQIVND (reference sequence). The CDR3 length is 12 residues. The TCR comes from a woman in her 70s with acute or convalescent COVID-19. The sequenced material came from peripheral blood. The rearrangement uses TRBV19 and TRBJ1-3, with D uncertain. CDR3 sequence: CASSIPGNTIYF. The CDR3 DNA reads as TGTGCCAGTAGTATCCCGGGAAACACCATATATTTT.